The text below deals with one T cell receptor beta chain. Its antigen remains unknown. This record belongs to a study of cytomegalovirus exposure and HLA in healthy donors. Study overall: Of the donors genotyped, several hundred in all, about 76% fell in the Caucasian-associated ancestry cluster.

60 Vbeta and 13 Jbeta primers were used in PCR. Profiling relied on immunoSEQ multiplex PCR, and the TCRdb table lists in-frame clones only, not all of them. The sample lists under 200,000 clones; roughly 79% were seen once. Study-level findings and limits: Published work reported that the classifier diagnosed cytomegalovirus status with high specificity and sensitivity.

V trimming: 7 bases; J trimming: 5 bases; junction bases outside the gene matches: 9. CDR1 LNHDA and CDR2 SQIVND come from the germline V gene (reference sequence). CDR3 length: 15 amino acids. The source of this sequence is a male donor in good health and CMV-seropositive. The sequenced sample was PBMCs. The chain links TRBV19 to TRBJ1-4; 8 bases match TRBD1. This CDR3 reads CASTKDRGGNEKLFF. Here the CDR3 DNA reads TGTGCCAGTACCAAAGACAGGGGAGGAAATGAAAAACTGTTTTTT.